This TCR beta chain was sequenced during a study of blood T cell repertoires in COVID-19. V lost 1 base and J lost 8; bases outside the gene matches: 4. Germline CDR1 reads LGHDT; CDR2 reads YNNKEL (reference sequence). CDR3 length: 14 residues. Only in-frame clones appear in the TCRdb table, and some are missing; sequencing was by immunoSEQ multiplex PCR. The sample comprises approximately 190,000 clones, 82% of which are singletons, and approximately 8.1% rests with the top ten. The source material was peripheral blood. The rearrangement links TRBV3-1 (or the pseudogene TRBV3-2) to TRBJ2-1; 8 bases line up with TRBD2. The TCR sequence derives from a woman aged 60-75 years with COVID-19, enrolled during active disease. This CDR3 is CASSQGTSYDEQFF. The CDR3 DNA follows: TGTGCCAGCAGCCAAGGGACTAGCTATGATGAGCAGTTCTTC.